This T cell receptor (beta chain) was obtained from a study of T-cell reconstitution after alpha-beta-depleted transplantation in children. The V end was cut by 0 bases, the J end by 2 bases, with 8 bases between. The CDR3 has 14 amino acids. Germline lookup yields CDR1 SGDLS and CDR2 YYNGEE. Study results and limitations: Newly generated T cells supplied most T-cell counts and diversity one year post-transplant. There were reportedly several hundred expanded graft clones from which alpha-beta T cells came about two months after transplant.

TCRbeta library preparation incorporated unique molecular identifiers. TCRdb re-called the PCR reads with MiXCR, one entry per CDR3 protein. The data hold about 200,000 distinct CDR3 sequences, with about 8.2% observed a single time. This clonotype was seen more than once but under ten times. Its specificity is unknown. This receptor was obtained from a male patient aged 2-10 years who had a stem cell transplant for acute myeloid leukemia, so the T cells may come from the graft donor. The V and J genes are TRBV9 and TRBJ2-5, with no clear D. Material: PBMCs, mostly from graft donor cells, obtained 360 days after TCRalphabeta/CD19-depleted stem cell transplant. CDR3 loop: CASSVDSRQETQYF. In nucleotides, the CDR3 is TGTGCCAGCAGCGTAGATAGCAGACAAGAGACCCAGTACTTC.